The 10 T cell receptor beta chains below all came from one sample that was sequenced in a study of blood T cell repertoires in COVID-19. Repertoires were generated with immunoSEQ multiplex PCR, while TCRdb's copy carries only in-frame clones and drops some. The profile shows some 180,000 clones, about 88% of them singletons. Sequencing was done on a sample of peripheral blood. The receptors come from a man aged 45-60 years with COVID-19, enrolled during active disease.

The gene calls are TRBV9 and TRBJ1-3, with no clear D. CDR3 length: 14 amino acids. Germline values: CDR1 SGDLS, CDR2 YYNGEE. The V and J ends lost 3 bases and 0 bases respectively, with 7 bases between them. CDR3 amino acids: CASSASGSGNTIYF. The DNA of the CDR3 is TGTGCCAGCAGCGCCTCGGGCTCTGGAAACACCATATATTTT.

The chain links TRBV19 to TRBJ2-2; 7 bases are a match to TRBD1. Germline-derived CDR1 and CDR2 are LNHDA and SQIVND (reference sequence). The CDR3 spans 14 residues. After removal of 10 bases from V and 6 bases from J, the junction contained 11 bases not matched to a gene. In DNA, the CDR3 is TGTGCCACCCTGGACAGGAAGGTATCCGGGGAGCTGTTTTTT. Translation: CATLDRKVSGELFF. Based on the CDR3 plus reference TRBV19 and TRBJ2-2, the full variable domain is DGGITQSPKYLFRKEGQNVTLSCEQNLNHDAMYWYRQDPGQGLRLIYYSQIVNDFQKGDIAEGYSVSREKKESFPLTVTSAQKNPTAFYLCATLDRKVSGELFFGEGSRLTVL.

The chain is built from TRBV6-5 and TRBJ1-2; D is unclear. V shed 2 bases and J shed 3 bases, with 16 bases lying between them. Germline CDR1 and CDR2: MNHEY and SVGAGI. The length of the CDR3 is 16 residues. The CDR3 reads CASSYLPQVLDYGYTF. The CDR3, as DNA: TGTGCCAGCAGTTACCTTCCGCAGGTTCTCGACTATGGCTACACCTTC.

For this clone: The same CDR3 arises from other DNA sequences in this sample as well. The CDR3 loop reads CASSIRTSGANTGELFF. DNA of the CDR3: TGTGCCAGTAGTATTAGGACTAGCGGAGCGAACACCGGGGAGCTGTTTTTT. This chain links TRBV19 with TRBJ2-2, with 10 bases identical to TRBD2. Germline-derived CDR1 and CDR2 are LNHDA and SQIVND (reference sequence). V shed 3 bases, J shed 0 bases, and the junction held 4 bases outside the gene matches. The CDR3 has 17 amino acids.

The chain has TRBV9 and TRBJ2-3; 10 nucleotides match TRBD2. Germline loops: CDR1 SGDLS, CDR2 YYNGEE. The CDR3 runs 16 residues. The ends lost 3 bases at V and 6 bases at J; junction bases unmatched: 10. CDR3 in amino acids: CASSAPTSGFSDTQYF. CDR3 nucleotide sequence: TGTGCCAGCAGCGCCCCGACTAGCGGGTTTTCGGATACGCAGTATTTT.

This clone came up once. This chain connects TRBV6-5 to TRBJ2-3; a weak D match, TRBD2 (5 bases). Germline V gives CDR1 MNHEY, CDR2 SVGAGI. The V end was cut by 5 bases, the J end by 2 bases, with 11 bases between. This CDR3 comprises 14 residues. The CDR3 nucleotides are TGTGCCAGCAGTAGGACTCAACACACAGATACGCAGTATTTT. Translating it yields CASSRTQHTDTQYF.

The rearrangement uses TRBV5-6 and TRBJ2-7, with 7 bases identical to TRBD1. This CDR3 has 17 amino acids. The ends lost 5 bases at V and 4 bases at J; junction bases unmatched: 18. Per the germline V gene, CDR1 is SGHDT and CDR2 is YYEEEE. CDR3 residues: CASRKQTDRDHFYEQYF. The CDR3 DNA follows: TGTGCCAGCAGAAAACAAACCGACAGGGACCATTTTTACGAGCAGTACTTC. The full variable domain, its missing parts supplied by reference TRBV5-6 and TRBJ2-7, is DAGVTQSPTHLIKTRGQQVTLRCSPKSGHDTVSWYQQALGQGPQFIFQYYEEEERQRGNFPDRFSGHQFPNYSSELNVNALLLGDSALYLCASRKQTDRDHFYEQYFGPGTRLTVT.

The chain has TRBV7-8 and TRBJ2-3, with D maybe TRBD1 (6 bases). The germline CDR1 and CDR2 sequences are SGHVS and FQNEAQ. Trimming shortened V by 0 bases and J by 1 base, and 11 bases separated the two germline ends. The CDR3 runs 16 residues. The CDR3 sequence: CASSLATGLGTDTQYF. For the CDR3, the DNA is TGTGCCAGCAGCTTAGCGACAGGTTTGGGCACAGATACGCAGTATTTT. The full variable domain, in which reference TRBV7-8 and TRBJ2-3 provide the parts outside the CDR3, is GAGVSQSPRYKVAKRGQDVALRCDPISGHVSLFWYQQALGQGPEFLTYFQNEAQLDKSGLPSDRFFAERPEGSVSTLKIQRTQQEDSAVYLCASSLATGLGTDTQYFGPGTRLTVL.

CDR3 bases: TGTGCCAGCAGCCGCGGGGTATACAGGGAGACCCAGTACTTC. Amino acid sequence: CASSRGVYRETQYF. The chain couples TRBV5-6 to TRBJ2-5, with TRBD2 as a possible D gene (6 bases). The CDR3 is 14 residues long. V was shortened by 4 bases and J by 5 bases, with 15 bases between the two germline ends. Germline V gives CDR1 SGHDT, CDR2 YYEEEE.

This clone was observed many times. The CDR3: CASSRGLAGEGNTQYF. The DNA of the CDR3 is TGTGCCAGCAGCCGGGGACTAGCGGGAGAGGGAAATACGCAGTATTTT. This chain joins TRBV4-2 and TRBJ2-3; the match to TRBD2 covers 14 bases. The CDR3 extends over 16 amino acids. The junction had 7 bases not matched to a gene; V was cut back by 4 bases and J by 7 bases. Germline V lookup: CDR1 LGHNA, CDR2 YNFKEQ.